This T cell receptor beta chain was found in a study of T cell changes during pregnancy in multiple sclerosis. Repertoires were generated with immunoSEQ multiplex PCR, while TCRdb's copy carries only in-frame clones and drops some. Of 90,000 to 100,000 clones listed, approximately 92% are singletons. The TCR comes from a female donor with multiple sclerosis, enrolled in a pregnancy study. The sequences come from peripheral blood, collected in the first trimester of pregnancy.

The CDR3 region is CASSTGNNYGYTF. The DNA of the CDR3 is TGTGCCAGCTCCACAGGGAATAACTATGGCTACACCTTC. The V gene is TRBV16, the J gene TRBJ1-2; possible D gene TRBD1, 6 bases. CDR3 length: 13 amino acids. The germline gives CDR1 KGHSY, CDR2 FQNENV. V lost 8 bases, J lost 1 base, and 11 bases lay in between. The full variable domain, completed using reference TRBV16 and TRBJ1-2, is GEEVAQTPKHLVRGEGQKAKLYCAPIKGHSYVFWYQQVLKNEFKFLISFQNENVFDETGMPKERFSAKCLPNSPCSLEIQATKLEDSAVYFCASSTGNNYGYTFGSGTRLTVV.